The clone carrying this TCR beta chain was seen repeatedly, ten times or more. As to time point: healthy volunteer bleed at 6 weeks. The template was total RNA from unfractionated whole blood. TCRdb independently ran MiXCR on the RACE reads; one entry per CDR3 protein. Of fewer than 50,000 distinct CDR3 sequences in the sample, about 4% are singletons; the top ten hold 4.5% to 6.5%. The data derive from a study of human T cells and chemical hapten exposure. Trimming took off 3 bases at V and 0 bases at J, with 9 bases between the two ends. The germline V gene encodes CDR1 SEHNR and CDR2 FQNEAQ (reference sequence). CDR3 length equals 15 residues.

This TCR derives from a human donor in good health. Some clones in this sample may be carry-over from other donors' samples. Specimen: whole blood. V gene TRBV7-9 combines with J gene TRBJ1-5; D is undetermined. DNA of the CDR3: TGTGCCAGCAGCTTGGCACTGACTAGCAATCAGCCCCAGCATTTT. This gives the protein CASSLALTSNQPQHF.